This paragraph reports one T cell receptor beta chain. The protocol was immunoSEQ multiplex PCR, while the TCRdb copy is restricted to in-frame clones and leaves out a portion. The table has about 2,100,000 clones, approximately 94% seen once. CD45RO-negative cells were positively selected for CCR7, leaving out terminally differentiated effector memory CD45RA+ cells. The donors were all Caucasian adults (living in Nashville, Tennessee). Germline CDR1 and CDR2: MRHNA and SNTAGT. V was clipped by 5 bases and J by 3 bases, with 17 bases between them. The length of the CDR3 is 16 residues. These data are taken from a study of shared clonotypes between healthy human individuals. Study background: Three plates were used per donor for CD4 naive, three for CD4 memory, two for CD8 naive and one for CD8 memory.

The source material was naive CD8+ T cells from PBMCs. This sequence was found in a man younger than 35 in good health. Some clones in this sample may be carry-over from other donors' samples. This chain joins TRBV6-4 and TRBJ1-5; D perhaps matches TRBD1 (5 bases). CDR3 loop: CASSSTGWDLNQPQHF. The CDR3 DNA reads TGTGCCAGCAGTTCGACCGGGTGGGACCTCAATCAGCCCCAGCATTTT.